The clone carrying this T cell receptor beta chain was counted a few times. The antigen is not known. The data originate from a study of cytomegalovirus exposure and HLA in healthy donors. Whole-study results and caveats: The classifier was said to identify cytomegalovirus status with high specificity and sensitivity. Testing in vitro showed a few CMV-associated chains specific for CMV antigens. CMV serostatus was the sole immune exposure data available.

This PCR relied on a set of 60 Vbeta primers and 13 Jbeta primers. Clones were sequenced by immunoSEQ multiplex PCR, and TCRdb holds only the in-frame ones, with some missing. In the table there are 150,000 or so clones, around 9.7% of which are singletons. Each of the donors was a healthy bone marrow donor. V gave up 4 bases and J gave up 2 bases; unmatched junction bases: 4. Germline-derived CDR1 and CDR2 are LNHDA and SQIVND (reference sequence). This CDR3 region has 15 residues. The receptor was derived from a man aged 45-60 years in good health and CMV-seronegative. Sequencing was carried out using PBMCs. The chain joins TRBV19 to TRBJ2-4; 8 bases agree with TRBD1. Here the CDR3 DNA reads TGTGCCAGTAGTAGCAGGACAGGGCCCAAAAACATTCAGTACTTC. Protein product: CASSSRTGPKNIQYF.